Each of the 16 T cell receptor beta chains below was sequenced from the same sample in a study of CD8+CD57+ T cells in acquired aplastic anemia. Template material for TCR beta VDJ and CDR3 profiling consisted of genomic DNA. From the reads, TCRdb called clonotypes with MiXCR, one entry per CDR3 protein. The sample shows fewer than 100,000 distinct CDR3 sequences, under 50% of them seen only once. The sequencing sample was made of sorted CD4+, CD8+, or CD8+CD57+ T cells (not recorded which) from PBMCs. These receptors were collected from a human donor in good health, serving as a control.

This clonotype was detected ten times or more. The genes are TRBV24-1 and TRBJ1-2, with 9 bases fitting TRBD1. The CDR3 covers 15 residues. CDR1 is KGHDR and CDR2 is SFDVKD in the germline V gene. With 4 bases clipped from V and 5 bases from J, the junction kept 7 bases outside the gene matches. The CDR3 is CATSETGQGSYGYTF. The CDR3 region has the DNA TGTGCCACCAGTGAGACCGGACAGGGGAGTTATGGCTACACCTTC.

On this clonotype: The junction differs from germline at one of its ends, possibly a read error. The J gene is TRBJ2-7, the V gene TRBV9; D gene uncertain. Germline V gene lookup returns CDR1 SGDLS and CDR2 YYNGEE. This CDR3 comprises 14 residues. CDR3 in amino acids: CASSGREPSHEQHF. DNA of the CDR3: TGTGCCAGCAGCGGCAGAGAGCCCTCCCACGAGCAGCACTTC. Based on the CDR3 plus reference TRBV9 and TRBJ2-7, the full variable domain is DSGVTQTPKHLITATGQRVTLRCSPRSGDLSVYWYQQSLDQGLQFLIQYYNGEERAKGNILERFSAQQFPDLHSELNLSSLELGDSALYFCASSGREPSHEQHFGPGTRLTVT.

This clonotype came up many times. The chain has TRBV12-3 or TRBV12-4 and TRBJ2-7; D tentatively fits TRBD1 or TRBD2 (5 bases each). Trimming cost V 5 bases and J 2 bases, with 16 bases left between them. The length of the CDR3 is 15 residues. CDR3 region: CASSKTTGTPYEQYF. The CDR3, as DNA: TGTGCCAGCAGTAAAACGACCGGGACCCCCTACGAGCAGTACTTC.

The chain couples TRBV27 to TRBJ1-1, with TRBD1 identical over 8 bases. Germline V gene sequence: CDR1 MNHEY, CDR2 SMNVEV (reference sequence). Trimming removed 4 bases from V and 0 bases from J; junction bases left unmatched: 4. This CDR3 has 15 residues. CDR3 region: CASSSRQGMNTEAFF. The CDR3, as DNA: TGTGCCAGCAGTTCTCGACAGGGGATGAACACTGAAGCTTTCTTT.

This chain joins TRBV5-1 and TRBJ2-3, with D hard to call. Germline values: CDR1 SGHRS, CDR2 YFSETQ. There are 14 residues in the CDR3. V lost 4 bases, J lost 2 bases, and 11 bases lay in between. This chain's CDR3 is CASSPAVNTDTQYF. CDR3 nucleotide sequence: TGCGCCAGCAGCCCCGCGGTGAACACAGATACGCAGTATTTT.

The CDR3: CAWSALGPTEAFF. CDR3 in DNA: TGTGCCTGGAGTGCCCTAGGCCCCACTGAAGCTTTCTTT. V is TRBV30 and J is TRBJ1-1; no firm D call. The germline CDR1 and CDR2 sequences are GTSNPN and SVGIG (reference sequence). The CDR3 totals 13 residues. The V gene lost 1 base and the J gene lost 4 bases, with 10 bases spanning the gap.

This clonotype was picked up many times. V usage is TRBV20-1 and J usage is TRBJ1-3, with unresolved D. This CDR3 has 11 amino acids. Germline values: CDR1 DFQATT, CDR2 SNEGSKA (reference sequence). V lost 3 bases to trimming and J lost 4 bases, with 4 bases between them. CDR3 in amino acids: CSASTGNTIYF. The CDR3 DNA follows: TGCAGTGCTAGTACAGGAAACACCATATATTTT.

This clonotype was seen a few times. V usage is TRBV4-2 and J usage is TRBJ1-1; D unclear. V lost 0 bases and J lost 2, with 7 bases in between. Germline lookup yields CDR1 LGHNA and CDR2 YNFKEQ. This CDR3 spans 14 amino acids. The CDR3 region is CASSQEGSNTEAFF. CDR3 bases: TGTGCCAGCAGCCAAGAGGGAAGCAACACTGAAGCTTTCTTT.

The gene calls are TRBV2 and TRBJ2-3; 7 positions agree with TRBD1. The CDR3 is made up of 15 amino acids. J gave up 1 base and V 5 bases, and 6 bases lay outside the gene matches. CDR1 is SNHLY, CDR2 FYNNEI, per germline. In DNA form, the CDR3 reads TGTGCCAGCAGTTTTGACAGGGCAGGCACAGATACGCAGTATTTT. Protein: CASSFDRAGTDTQYF.

The rearrangement links TRBV2 to TRBJ1-4; 7 bases fit TRBD1. V trimming: 4 bases; J trimming: 7 bases; junction bases outside the gene matches: 6. This CDR3 has 14 residues. In germline, CDR1 is SNHLY, CDR2 FYNNEI. This CDR3 reads CASSAGTVGEKLFF. For the CDR3, the DNA is TGTGCCAGCAGTGCCGGGACAGTGGGTGAAAAACTGTTTTTT.

The chain couples TRBV19 to TRBJ2-1; TRBD1 or TRBD2 may be the D gene (6 bases each). The CDR3 totals 14 residues. V lost 7 bases to trimming and J lost 4 bases, with 14 bases between them. Looked up from germline, CDR1 is LNHDA and CDR2 is SQIVND (reference sequence). In DNA, the CDR3 is TGTGCCAGTACCCAAGGGGGGCGGTACAATGAGCAGTTCTTC. Translation gives CASTQGGRYNEQFF.

This clonotype was seen at least ten times. J is TRBJ2-3 and V is TRBV24-1; 8 bases line up with TRBD2. CDR3 size: 14 residues. The germline gives CDR1 KGHDR, CDR2 SFDVKD. V gave up 3 bases and J gave up 6 bases; unmatched junction bases: 4. The CDR3 loop is CATSDPGLVDTQYF. The CDR3 DNA reads as TGTGCCACCAGTGATCCGGGACTAGTGGATACGCAGTATTTT.

J is TRBJ2-4 and V is TRBV7-6, with 9 positions matching TRBD1. Losses at the gene ends were 5 bases for V and 8 bases for J; bases not matched to a gene: 7. Per the germline V gene, CDR1 is SGHVS and CDR2 is FNYEAQ. This CDR3 comprises 14 residues. This chain's CDR3 is CASSAMTGGDIQYF. The CDR3 DNA reads TGTGCCAGCAGCGCAATGACAGGGGGGGACATTCAGTACTTC.

The chain recombines TRBV14 with TRBJ2-1, with D perhaps matching TRBD1 (6 bases). The ends were cut back, 4 bases at V and 9 bases at J, with 16 bases in the middle. The CDR3 runs 14 residues. The germline V gene has CDR1 SGHDN and CDR2 FVKESK. The CDR3 nucleotides read TGTGCCAGCAGCCGAACACAGGGATGGGGTGAGCAGTTCTTC. The encoded protein is CASSRTQGWGEQFF.

This clonotype was found a few times. The gene calls are TRBV12-3 or TRBV12-4 and TRBJ2-2, with unresolved D. V lost 0 bases to trimming and J lost 4 bases, with 3 bases between them. The CDR3 sequence is 13 residues long. CDR3 loop: CASSLASTGELFF. CDR3 DNA: TGTGCCAGCAGTTTAGCGTCCACCGGGGAGCTGTTTTTT.

This clonotype was seen a handful of times. This likely comes from a read error, as the CDR3 has no conserved phenylalanine or tryptophan at its end. The gene calls are TRBV25-1 and TRBJ2-3; TRBD2 matches 10 bases. Germline V lookup: CDR1 MGHDK, CDR2 SYGVNS. V was clipped by 4 bases and J by 0 bases; unmatched bases: 10. The length of the CDR3 is 18 residues. This CDR3 reads CASSALAGVENSTDTQYS. Here the CDR3 DNA reads TGTGCCAGCAGTGCCCTAGCGGGAGTCGAGAATAGCACAGATACGCAGTATTCT.